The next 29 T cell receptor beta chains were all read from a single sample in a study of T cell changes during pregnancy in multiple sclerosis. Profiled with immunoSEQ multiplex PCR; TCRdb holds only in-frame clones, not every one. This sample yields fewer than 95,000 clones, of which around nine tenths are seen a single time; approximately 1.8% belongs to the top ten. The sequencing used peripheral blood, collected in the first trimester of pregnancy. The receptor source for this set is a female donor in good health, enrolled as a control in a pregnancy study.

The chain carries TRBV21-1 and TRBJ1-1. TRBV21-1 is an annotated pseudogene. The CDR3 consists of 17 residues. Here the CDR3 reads CASSKEGLLGMNTEAFF. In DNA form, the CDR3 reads TGTGCCAGCAGCAAAGAGGGACTCCTGGGGATGAACACTGAAGCTTTCTTT.

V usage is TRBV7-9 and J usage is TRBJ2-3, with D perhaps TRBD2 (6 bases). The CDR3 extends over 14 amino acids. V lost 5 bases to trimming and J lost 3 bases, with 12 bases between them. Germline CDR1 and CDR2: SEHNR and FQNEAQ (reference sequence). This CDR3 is CASSITGRTDTQYF. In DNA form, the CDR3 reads TGTGCCAGCAGCATCACCGGGAGAACAGATACGCAGTATTTT.

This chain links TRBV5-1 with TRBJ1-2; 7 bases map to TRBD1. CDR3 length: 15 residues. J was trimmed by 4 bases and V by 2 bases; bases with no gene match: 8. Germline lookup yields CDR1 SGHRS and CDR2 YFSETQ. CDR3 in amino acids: CASSLGMGTAYGYTF. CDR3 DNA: TGCGCCAGCAGCTTAGGGATGGGGACAGCCTATGGCTACACCTTC.

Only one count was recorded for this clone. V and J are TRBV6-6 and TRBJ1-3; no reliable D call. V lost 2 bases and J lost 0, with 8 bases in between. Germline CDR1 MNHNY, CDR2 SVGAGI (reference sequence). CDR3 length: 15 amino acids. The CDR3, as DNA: TGTGCCAGCAGTTACGATAACTACTCTGGAAACACCATATATTTT. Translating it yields CASSYDNYSGNTIYF.

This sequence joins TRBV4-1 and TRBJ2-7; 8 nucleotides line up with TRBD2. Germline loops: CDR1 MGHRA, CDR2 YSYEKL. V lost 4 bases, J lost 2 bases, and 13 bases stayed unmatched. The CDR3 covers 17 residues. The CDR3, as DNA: TGCGCCAGCAGCCCGGCGCGGACACGGGGGGGGGCCTACGAGCAGTACTTC. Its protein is CASSPARTRGGAYEQYF.

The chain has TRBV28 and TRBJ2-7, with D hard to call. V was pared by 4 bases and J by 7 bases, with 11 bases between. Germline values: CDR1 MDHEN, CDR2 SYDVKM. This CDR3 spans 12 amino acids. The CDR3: CASSSPLTEQYF. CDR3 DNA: TGTGCCAGCAGTTCTCCCCTGACAGAGCAGTACTTC.

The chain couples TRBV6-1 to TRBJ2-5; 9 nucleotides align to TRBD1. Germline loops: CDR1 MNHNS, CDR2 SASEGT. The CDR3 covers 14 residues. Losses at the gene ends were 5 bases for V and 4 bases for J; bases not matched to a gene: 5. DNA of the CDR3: TGTGCCAGCAGTACCAACAGGGGGCGAGAGACCCAGTACTTC. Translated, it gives CASSTNRGRETQYF.

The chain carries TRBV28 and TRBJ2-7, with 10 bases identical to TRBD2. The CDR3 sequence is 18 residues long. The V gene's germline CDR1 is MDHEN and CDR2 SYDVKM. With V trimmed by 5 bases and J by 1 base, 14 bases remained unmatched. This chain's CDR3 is CASSTNYRTSGTSYEQYF. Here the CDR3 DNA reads TGTGCCAGCAGTACTAACTACCGGACTAGCGGAACGTCCTACGAGCAGTACTTC.

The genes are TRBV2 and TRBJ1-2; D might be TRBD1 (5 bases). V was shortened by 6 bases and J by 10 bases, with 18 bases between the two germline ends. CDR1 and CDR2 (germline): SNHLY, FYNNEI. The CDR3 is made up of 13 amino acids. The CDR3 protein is CASRVEQGKDYTF. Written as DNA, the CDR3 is TGTGCCAGCAGGGTGGAGCAGGGTAAGGACTACACCTTC.

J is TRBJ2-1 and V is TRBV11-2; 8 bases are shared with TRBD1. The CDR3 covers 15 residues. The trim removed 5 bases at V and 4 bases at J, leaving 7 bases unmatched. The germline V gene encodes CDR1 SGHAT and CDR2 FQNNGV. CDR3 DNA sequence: TGTGCCAGCAGCCACGGACAGGGAAAGTACAATGAGCAGTTCTTC. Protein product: CASSHGQGKYNEQFF.

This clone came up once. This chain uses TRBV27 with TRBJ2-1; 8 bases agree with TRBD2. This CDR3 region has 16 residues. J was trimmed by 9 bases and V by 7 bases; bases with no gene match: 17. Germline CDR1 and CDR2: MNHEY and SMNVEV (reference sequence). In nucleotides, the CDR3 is TGTGCCAGCACCCCCCTCCGGCGGGAGGTGGGGGCTGAGCAGTTCTTC. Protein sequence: CASTPLRREVGAEQFF.

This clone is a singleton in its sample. As DNA, the CDR3 is TGTGCCAGCAGCCAATCCGGGACTCCGAACTACGAGCAGTACTTC. Residues: CASSQSGTPNYEQYF. V and J are TRBV7-2 and TRBJ2-7; tentative D call: TRBD2 (6 bases). Deletions cut 5 bases from V and 3 bases from J, with 17 bases between. From germline, CDR1 is SGHTA and CDR2 FQGNSA. The CDR3 is 15 residues long.

As DNA, the CDR3 is TGTGCCAGCAGTGTGGTAGGGGGAGGGGGAGGAACAGATACGCAGTATTTT. Translating gives CASSVVGGGGGTDTQYF. The chain uses TRBV6-1 and TRBJ2-3; D possibly corresponds to TRBD2 (7 bases). V was cut by 4 bases and J by 3 bases, with 20 bases left in between. CDR1 and CDR2 (germline): MNHNS, SASEGT. This CDR3 comprises 17 residues.

The CDR3 is CASSSEDRGLYEQYF. The CDR3 DNA is TGTGCCAGCAGTTCCGAGGACAGGGGGCTTTACGAGCAGTACTTC. V and J are TRBV5-5 and TRBJ2-7; 11 nucleotides match TRBD1. CDR1 is SGHKS, CDR2 YYEKEE, per germline (reference sequence). The CDR3 is 15 residues long. Trimming at V came to 5 bases and at J to 4 bases, leaving 8 bases not matched to a gene.

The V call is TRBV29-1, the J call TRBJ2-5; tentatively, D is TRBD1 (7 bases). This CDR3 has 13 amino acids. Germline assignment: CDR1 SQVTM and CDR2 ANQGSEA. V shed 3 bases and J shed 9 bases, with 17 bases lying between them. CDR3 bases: TGCAGCGTTGAGGGGGGACAGTCTCTGGCCCAGTACTTC. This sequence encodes CSVEGGQSLAQYF.

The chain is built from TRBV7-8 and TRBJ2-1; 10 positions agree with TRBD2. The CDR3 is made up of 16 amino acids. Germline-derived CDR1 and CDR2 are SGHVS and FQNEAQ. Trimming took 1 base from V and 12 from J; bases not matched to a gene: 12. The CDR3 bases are TGTGCCAGCAGCTTAGGGCTAGCGGGAGTAGGAGTTGGGCAGTTCTTC. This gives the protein CASSLGLAGVGVGQFF.

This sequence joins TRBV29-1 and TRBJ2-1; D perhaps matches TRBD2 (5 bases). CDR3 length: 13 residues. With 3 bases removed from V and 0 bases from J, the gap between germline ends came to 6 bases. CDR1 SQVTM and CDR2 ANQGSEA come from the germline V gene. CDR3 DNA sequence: TGCAGCGTTGAGGGAGCCTCCTACAATGAGCAGTTCTTC. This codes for CSVEGASYNEQFF.

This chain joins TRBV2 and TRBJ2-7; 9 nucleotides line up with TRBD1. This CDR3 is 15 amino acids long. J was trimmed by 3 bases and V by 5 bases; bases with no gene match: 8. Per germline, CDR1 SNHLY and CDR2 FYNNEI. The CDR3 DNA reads TGTGCCAGCAGTAGTTGGGGACAGGGCCTCTACGAGCAGTACTTC. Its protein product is CASSSWGQGLYEQYF.

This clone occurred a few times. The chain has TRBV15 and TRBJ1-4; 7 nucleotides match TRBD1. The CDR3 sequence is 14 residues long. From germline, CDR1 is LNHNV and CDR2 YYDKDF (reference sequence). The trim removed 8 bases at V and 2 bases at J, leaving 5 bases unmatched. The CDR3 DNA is TGTGCCACCTCGGGAGGGGGCACTAATGAAAAACTGTTTTTT. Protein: CATSGGGTNEKLFF.

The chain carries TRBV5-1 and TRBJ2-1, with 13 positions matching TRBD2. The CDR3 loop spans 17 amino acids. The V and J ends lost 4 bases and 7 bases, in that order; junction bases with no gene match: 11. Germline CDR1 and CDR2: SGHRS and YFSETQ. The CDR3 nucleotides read TGCGCCAGCAGCCCTACTGTCGGGACTAGCGGGATGAATGAGCAGTTCTTC. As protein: CASSPTVGTSGMNEQFF.

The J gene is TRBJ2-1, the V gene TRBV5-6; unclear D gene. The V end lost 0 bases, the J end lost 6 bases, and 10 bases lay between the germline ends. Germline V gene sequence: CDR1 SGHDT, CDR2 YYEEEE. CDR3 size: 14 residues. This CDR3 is CASSLDPPGNEQFF. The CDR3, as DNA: TGTGCCAGCAGCTTGGACCCGCCAGGCAATGAGCAGTTCTTC.

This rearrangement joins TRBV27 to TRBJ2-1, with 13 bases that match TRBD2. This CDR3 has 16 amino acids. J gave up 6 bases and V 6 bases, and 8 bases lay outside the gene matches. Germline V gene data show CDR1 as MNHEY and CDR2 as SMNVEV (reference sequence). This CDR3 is CASSPGGLAGINEQFF. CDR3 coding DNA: TGTGCCAGCAGCCCGGGGGGACTAGCGGGAATCAATGAGCAGTTCTTC.

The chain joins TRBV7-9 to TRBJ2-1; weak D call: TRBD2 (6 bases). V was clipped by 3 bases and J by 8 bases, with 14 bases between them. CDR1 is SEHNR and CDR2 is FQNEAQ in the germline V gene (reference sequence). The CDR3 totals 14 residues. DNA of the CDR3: TGTGCCAGCAGCTTTCCCAACGGGGAGGATGAGCAGTTCTTC. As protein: CASSFPNGEDEQFF.

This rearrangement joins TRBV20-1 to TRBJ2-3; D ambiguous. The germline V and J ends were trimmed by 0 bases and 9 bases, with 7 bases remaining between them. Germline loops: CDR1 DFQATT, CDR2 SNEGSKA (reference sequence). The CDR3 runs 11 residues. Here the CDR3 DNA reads TGCAGTGCTAGAGATACCCTAACGCAGTATTTT. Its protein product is CSARDTLTQYF.

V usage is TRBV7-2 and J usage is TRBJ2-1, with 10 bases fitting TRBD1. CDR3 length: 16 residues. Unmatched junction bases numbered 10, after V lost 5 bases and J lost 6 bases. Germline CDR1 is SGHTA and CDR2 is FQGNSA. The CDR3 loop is CASSPAPTGGVNEQFF. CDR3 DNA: TGTGCCAGCAGCCCCGCCCCGACAGGGGGCGTCAATGAGCAGTTCTTC.

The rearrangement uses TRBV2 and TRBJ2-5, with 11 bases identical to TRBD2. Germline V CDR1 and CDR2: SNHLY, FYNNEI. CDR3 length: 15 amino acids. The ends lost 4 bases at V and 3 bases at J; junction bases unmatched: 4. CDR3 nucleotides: TGTGCCAGCAGTGTCGGGACTAGCGGAGAAGAGACCCAGTACTTC. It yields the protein CASSVGTSGEETQYF.

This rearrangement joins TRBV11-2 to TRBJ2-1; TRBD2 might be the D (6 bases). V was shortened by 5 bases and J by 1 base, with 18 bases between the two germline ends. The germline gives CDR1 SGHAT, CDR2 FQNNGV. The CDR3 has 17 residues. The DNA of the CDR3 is TGTGCCAGCAGCCACCCCCAATGGGAGGATTCCTACAATGAGCAGTTCTTC. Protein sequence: CASSHPQWEDSYNEQFF.

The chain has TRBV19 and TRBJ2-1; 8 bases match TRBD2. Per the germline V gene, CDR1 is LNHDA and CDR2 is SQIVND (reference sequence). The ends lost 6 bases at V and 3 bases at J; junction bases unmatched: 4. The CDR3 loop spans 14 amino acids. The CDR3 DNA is TGTGCCAGTAGGAGGAGCGGGAGCTACAATGAGCAGTTCTTC. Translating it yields CASRRSGSYNEQFF.

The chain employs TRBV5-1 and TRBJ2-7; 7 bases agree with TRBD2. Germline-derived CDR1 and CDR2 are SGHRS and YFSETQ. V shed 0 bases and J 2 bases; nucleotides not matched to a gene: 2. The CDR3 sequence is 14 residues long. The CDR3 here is CASSLERGAYEQYF. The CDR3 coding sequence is TGCGCCAGCAGCTTGGAGCGGGGTGCCTACGAGCAGTACTTC.